These 20 T cell receptor beta chains share one sample of origin, sequenced in a study of T-cell memory formation after mild COVID-19 (dated by TCRdb to about 2021). The library was prepared using 5' RACE. The listed sequencing device is Illumina NovaSeq 6000. Clones were called with MiXCR by TCRdb after fastp trimmed the public reads at Q25, and only in-frame beta chains were retained. Duplicate CDR3 protein sequences are folded into a single record with the most common DNA and genes. The sample records 200,000 to 250,000 distinct CDR3 sequences, about 10% of which are singletons. The ten largest account for 3% to 3.5% of the sample. The sample comprised PBMCs or a T cell subset sorted from them (not recorded which). The receptors originated from a young man who had mild COVID-19 (a few samples of this study predate the infection). The sample titles of this study are shuffled in the database, so cell type and time point are left out; the donor was told from shared clones.

The V gene is TRBV18, the J gene TRBJ1-1; no reliable D call. This CDR3 is 16 amino acids long. Trimming removed 2 bases from V and 1 base from J, with 14 bases in between. CDR1 is KGHSH, CDR2 LQKENI, per germline. The CDR3 region is CASSPRAELGNTEAFF. The CDR3 nucleotides are TGTGCCAGCTCACCAAGGGCGGAGCTCGGGAACACTGAAGCTTTCTTT.

This chain joins TRBV29-1 and TRBJ2-3; D may correspond to TRBD1 or TRBD2 (5 bases each). The germline V gene has CDR1 SQVTM and CDR2 ANQGSEA. The CDR3 is made up of 14 amino acids. V was clipped by 4 bases and J by 2 bases, with 13 bases between them. In nucleotides, the CDR3 is TGCAGCGTTGGGGGGACCCTAACCACAGATACGCAGTATTTT. Translating it yields CSVGGTLTTDTQYF.

This clonotype was counted ten times or more. The chain joins TRBV7-6 to TRBJ1-1; no clear D. The germline V and J ends were trimmed by 2 bases and 1 base, with 11 bases remaining between them. Germline V gene data show CDR1 as SGHVS and CDR2 as FNYEAQ. The CDR3 sequence is 15 residues long. The CDR3 DNA is TGTGCCAGCAGCTTATTCGAGACGAGGAACACTGAAGCTTTCTTT. Its protein product is CASSLFETRNTEAFF.

This sequence joins TRBV5-1 and TRBJ2-1, with 9 bases identical to TRBD2. This CDR3 has 14 residues. J lost 3 bases, V lost 7 bases, and 5 bases had no gene match. Per germline, CDR1 SGHRS and CDR2 YFSETQ. CDR3 DNA sequence: TGCGCCAGCGGCGGGGGGGCAGGCTACAATGAGCAGTTCTTC. Its protein product is CASGGGAGYNEQFF.

This clonotype was observed many times. The chain has TRBV27 and TRBJ2-3; TRBD1 aligns across 12 bases. The CDR3 consists of 17 residues. J gave up 5 bases and V 2 bases, and 8 bases lay outside the gene matches. Germline lookup yields CDR1 MNHEY and CDR2 SMNVEV (reference sequence). CDR3 sequence: CASSLTPGQGARDTQYF. For the CDR3, the DNA is TGTGCCAGCAGTTTAACCCCGGGACAGGGGGCGCGAGATACGCAGTATTTT.

This clonotype turned up a few times. The DNA of the CDR3 is TGTGCCAGCAGCCTACCCTGGGGGGGCTATGGCTACACCTTC. It yields the protein CASSLPWGGYGYTF. J is TRBJ1-2 and V is TRBV7-9, with D maybe TRBD1 (5 bases). CDR3 size: 14 residues. V was clipped by 5 bases and J by 4 bases, with 14 bases between them. The germline CDR1 and CDR2 sequences are SEHNR and FQNEAQ (reference sequence).

There are a few counts of this clonotype. The chain links TRBV5-1 to TRBJ2-1, with 16 nucleotides matching TRBD2. The V gene's germline CDR1 is SGHRS and CDR2 YFSETQ. CDR3 length equals 18 residues. V lost 4 bases, J lost 1 base, and 5 bases stayed unmatched. CDR3 sequence (DNA): TGCGCCAGCAGCACCGGGACTAGCGGGGGGGCGTCCTACAATGAGCAGTTCTTC. Translating gives CASSTGTSGGASYNEQFF.

This clonotype has just a few counts. The gene calls are TRBV7-9 and TRBJ1-4, with TRBD1 identical over 8 bases. V trimming: 4 bases; J trimming: 8 bases; junction bases outside the gene matches: 3. This CDR3 comprises 13 residues. CDR1 SEHNR and CDR2 FQNEAQ come from the germline V gene (reference sequence). The CDR3: CASSWGDREKLFF. In DNA, the CDR3 is TGTGCCAGCAGCTGGGGGGACAGGGAAAAACTGTTTTTT.

In its sample, this clonotype was seen a few times. The chain joins TRBV20-1 to TRBJ2-3, with a possible D match to TRBD2 (5 bases). Germline assignment: CDR1 DFQATT and CDR2 SNEGSKA (reference sequence). Between the trimmed V and J ends, which lost 3 bases and 2 bases, there was a span of 9 bases. This CDR3 is 13 amino acids long. The CDR3 sequence: CSAREALTDTQYF. The DNA of the CDR3 is TGCAGTGCTAGGGAGGCCCTCACAGATACGCAGTATTTT.

This clonotype was counted many times. This sequence joins TRBV5-5 and TRBJ2-7; weak D call: TRBD1 (5 bases). The germline gives CDR1 SGHKS, CDR2 YYEKEE (reference sequence). The V end was cut by 2 bases, the J end by 5 bases, with 11 bases between. This CDR3 comprises 13 residues. The CDR3, as DNA: TGTGCCAGCAGCTTATTTGGGGCCAACGAGCAGTACGTC. This translates into CASSLFGANEQYV.

CDR3 nucleotide sequence: TGCGCCAGCAGCCCTGACAGGCATGAGCAGTTCTTC. Translation gives CASSPDRHEQFF. The V gene is TRBV5-1, the J gene TRBJ2-1, with D possibly being TRBD1 (6 bases). V dropped 4 bases and J dropped 8 bases, with 10 bases sitting between them. Germline loops: CDR1 SGHRS, CDR2 YFSETQ. The length of the CDR3 is 12 residues.

The rearrangement uses TRBV5-1 and TRBJ2-3; 7 nucleotides match TRBD2. Germline CDR1 reads SGHRS; CDR2 reads YFSETQ. The V and J ends lost 3 bases and 5 bases, in that order; junction bases with no gene match: 6. The CDR3 is 14 amino acids. The CDR3 nucleotides read TGCGCCAGCAGCTCGACTAGCCGGGTAGATACGCAGTATTTT. It specifies CASSSTSRVDTQYF.

This clonotype was counted between two and nine times. This chain joins TRBV5-1 and TRBJ2-5, with D uncertain. The germline CDR1 and CDR2 sequences are SGHRS and YFSETQ. The CDR3 is made up of 12 amino acids. V lost 2 bases and J 5 bases, leaving 7 bases between the germline ends. In DNA, the CDR3 is TGCGCCAGCAGCTTTCGGCGGGAGACCCAGTACTTC. It specifies CASSFRRETQYF.

The chain joins TRBV5-1 to TRBJ2-2; 9 bases align to TRBD1. Germline V CDR1 and CDR2: SGHRS, YFSETQ. This CDR3 is built from 17 residues. V was pared by 4 bases and J by 4 bases, with 11 bases of the junction left unmatched. The CDR3 DNA is TGCGCCAGCAGCCCGGGACAGGGCAACGGGGGCACCGGGGAGCTGTTTTTT. Translating it yields CASSPGQGNGGTGELFF.

This clonotype was counted only a few times. This chain links TRBV20-1 with TRBJ2-7; 7 nucleotides match TRBD2. Per germline, CDR1 DFQATT and CDR2 SNEGSKA (reference sequence). The CDR3 has 12 residues. After removal of 6 bases from V and 7 bases from J, the junction contained 9 bases not matched to a gene. The CDR3 region is CSAARGLLEQYV. The CDR3 bases are TGCAGTGCCGCCCGGGGACTACTTGAGCAGTACGTC.

This clonotype appeared many times. The chain employs TRBV5-1 and TRBJ2-1; D is perhaps TRBD2 (7 bases). This CDR3 region has 14 residues. In germline, CDR1 is SGHRS, CDR2 YFSETQ. V lost 3 bases and J lost 6, with 13 bases in between. CDR3 bases: TGCGCCAGCAGCTACGGGGGGCCCCCCAATGAGCAGTTCTTC. Amino acids: CASSYGGPPNEQFF. Full variable domain (rest looked up from reference TRBV5-1 and TRBJ2-1): KAGVTQTPRYLIKTRGQQVTLSCSPISGHRSVSWYQQTPGQGLQFLFEYFSETQRNKGNFPGRFSGRQFSNSRSEMNVSTLELGDSALYLCASSYGGPPNEQFFGPGTRLTVL.

This clonotype was detected a few times. The chain uses TRBV18 and TRBJ1-6; TRBD1 matches 8 bases. Germline-derived CDR1 and CDR2 are KGHSH and LQKENI. V shed 5 bases, J shed 10 bases, and the junction held 4 bases outside the gene matches. This CDR3 contains 13 residues. This chain's CDR3 is CASSTGGHSPLHF. DNA of the CDR3: TGTGCCAGCTCAACAGGGGGGCACTCACCCCTCCACTTT.

This rearrangement joins TRBV6-2 or TRBV6-3 to TRBJ2-3; possible D gene TRBD2, 5 bases. The CDR3 is 14 amino acids. From germline, CDR1 is MNHEY and CDR2 SVGEGT. V was trimmed by 5 bases and J by 2 bases, leaving 11 bases between them. CDR3 region: CASSNGLDTDTQYF. CDR3 bases: TGTGCCAGCAGTAATGGACTGGACACAGATACGCAGTATTTT.

V usage is TRBV7-9 and J usage is TRBJ1-1; maybe TRBD1 (5 bases). V lost 4 bases and J lost 7, with 13 bases in between. CDR1 is SEHNR, CDR2 FQNEAQ, per germline (reference sequence). CDR3 length: 13 amino acids. The CDR3 coding sequence is TGTGCCAGCAGCTCCGTCTCGGGGGATGAAGCTTTCTTT. Amino acids: CASSSVSGDEAFF.

This clonotype was counted many times. The rearrangement links TRBV9 to TRBJ2-1; D gene ambiguous. V gave up 5 bases and J gave up 0 bases, with 9 bases separating them. The CDR3 consists of 14 residues. Germline lookup yields CDR1 SGDLS and CDR2 YYNGEE. The CDR3 here is CASSEKSSYNEQFF. In nucleotides, the CDR3 is TGTGCCAGCAGTGAAAAGAGCTCCTACAATGAGCAGTTCTTC.